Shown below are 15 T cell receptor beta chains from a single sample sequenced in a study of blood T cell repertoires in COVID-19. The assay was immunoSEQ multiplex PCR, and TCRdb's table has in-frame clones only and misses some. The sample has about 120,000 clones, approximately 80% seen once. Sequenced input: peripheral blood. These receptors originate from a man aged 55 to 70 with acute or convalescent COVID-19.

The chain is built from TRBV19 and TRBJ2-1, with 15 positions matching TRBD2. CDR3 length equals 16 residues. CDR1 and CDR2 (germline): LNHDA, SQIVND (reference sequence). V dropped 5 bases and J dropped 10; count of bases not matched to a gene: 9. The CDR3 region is CASSPRTSGRAREQFF. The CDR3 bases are TGTGCCAGTAGTCCCCGGACTAGCGGGAGGGCCAGGGAGCAGTTCTTC.

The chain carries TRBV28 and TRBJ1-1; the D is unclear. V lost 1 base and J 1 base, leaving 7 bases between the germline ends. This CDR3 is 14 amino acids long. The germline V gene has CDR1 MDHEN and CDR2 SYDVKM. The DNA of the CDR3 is TGTGCCAGCAGTTTATTAGCTCAGAACACTGAAGCTTTCTTT. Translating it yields CASSLLAQNTEAFF.

The CDR3 bases are TGTGCCAGCAGCCTAAATGAGCAGTTCTTC. Translating gives CASSLNEQFF. The rearrangement joins TRBV12-3 or TRBV12-4 to TRBJ2-1; D call uncertain. V was shortened by 6 bases and J by 7 bases, with 4 bases between the two germline ends. This CDR3 is built from 10 residues.

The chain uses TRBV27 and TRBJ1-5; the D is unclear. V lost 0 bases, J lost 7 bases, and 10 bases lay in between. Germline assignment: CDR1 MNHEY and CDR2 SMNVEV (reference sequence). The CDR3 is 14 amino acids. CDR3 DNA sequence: TGTGCCAGCAGTTTATCATCGCGGGAGCAGCCCCAGCATTTT. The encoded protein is CASSLSSREQPQHF.

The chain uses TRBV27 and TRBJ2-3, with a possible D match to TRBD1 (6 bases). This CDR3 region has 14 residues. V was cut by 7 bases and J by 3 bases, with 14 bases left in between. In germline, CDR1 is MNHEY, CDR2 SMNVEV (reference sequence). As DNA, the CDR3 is TGTGCCAGCACCAGAGGGGGACGGACAGATACGCAGTATTTT. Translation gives CASTRGGRTDTQYF.

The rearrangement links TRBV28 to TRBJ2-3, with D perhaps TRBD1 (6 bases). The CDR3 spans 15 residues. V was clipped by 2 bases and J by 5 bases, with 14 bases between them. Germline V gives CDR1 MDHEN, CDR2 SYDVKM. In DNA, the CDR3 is TGTGCCAGCAGTTTAAGGTGGGGGCAAAAAGATACGCAGTATTTT. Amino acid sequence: CASSLRWGQKDTQYF.

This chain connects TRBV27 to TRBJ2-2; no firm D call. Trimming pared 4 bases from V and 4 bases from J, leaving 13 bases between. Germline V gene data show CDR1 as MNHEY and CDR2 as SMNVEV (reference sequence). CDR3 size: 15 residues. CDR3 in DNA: TGTGCCAGCAGTTATTCCCCAGGTAGCACCGGGGAGCTGTTTTTT. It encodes CASSYSPGSTGELFF.

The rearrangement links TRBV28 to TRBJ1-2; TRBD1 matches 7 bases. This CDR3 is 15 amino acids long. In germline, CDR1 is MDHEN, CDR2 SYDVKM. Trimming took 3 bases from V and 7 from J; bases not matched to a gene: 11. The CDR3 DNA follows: TGTGCCAGCAGTTTCGTAGGACAGGTGTATTCTGGCTACACCTTC. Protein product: CASSFVGQVYSGYTF.

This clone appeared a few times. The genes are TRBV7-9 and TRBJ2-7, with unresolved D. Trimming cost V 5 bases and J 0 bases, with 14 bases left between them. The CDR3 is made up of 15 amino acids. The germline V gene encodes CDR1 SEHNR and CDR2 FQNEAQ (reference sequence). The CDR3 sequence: CASSPEATLSYEQYF. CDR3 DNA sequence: TGTGCCAGCAGCCCAGAAGCGACCCTCTCCTACGAGCAGTACTTC.

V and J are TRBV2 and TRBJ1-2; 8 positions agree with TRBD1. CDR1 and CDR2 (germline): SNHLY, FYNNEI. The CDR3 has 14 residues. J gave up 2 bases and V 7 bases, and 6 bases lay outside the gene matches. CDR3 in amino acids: CASTLDRVNYGYTF. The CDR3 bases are TGTGCCAGCACCTTGGACAGGGTAAACTATGGCTACACCTTC.

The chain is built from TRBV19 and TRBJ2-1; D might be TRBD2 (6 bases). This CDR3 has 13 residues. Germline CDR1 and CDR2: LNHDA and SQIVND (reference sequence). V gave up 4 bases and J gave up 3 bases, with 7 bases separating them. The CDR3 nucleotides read TGTGCCAGTAGTAGCGGGAACTACAATGAGCAGTTCTTC. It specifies CASSSGNYNEQFF.

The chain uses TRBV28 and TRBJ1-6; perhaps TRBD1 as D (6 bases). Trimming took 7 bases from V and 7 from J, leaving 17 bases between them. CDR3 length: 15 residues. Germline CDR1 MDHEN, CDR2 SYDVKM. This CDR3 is CASNSGAGANSPLHF. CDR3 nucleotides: TGTGCCAGCAACTCCGGGGCAGGGGCAAATTCACCCCTCCACTTT.

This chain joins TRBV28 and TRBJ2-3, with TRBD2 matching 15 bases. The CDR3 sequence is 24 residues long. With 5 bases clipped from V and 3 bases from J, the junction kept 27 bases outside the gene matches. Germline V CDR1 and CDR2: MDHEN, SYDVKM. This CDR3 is CASSPDRKDRDPGLAGGVTDTQYF. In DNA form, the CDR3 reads TGTGCCAGCAGTCCCGACCGTAAAGATCGTGATCCCGGACTAGCGGGAGGGGTAACAGATACGCAGTATTTT.

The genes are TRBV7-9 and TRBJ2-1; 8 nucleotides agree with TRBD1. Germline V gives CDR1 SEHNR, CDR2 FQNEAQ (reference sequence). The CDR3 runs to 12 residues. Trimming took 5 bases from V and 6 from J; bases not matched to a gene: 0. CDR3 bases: TGTGCCAGCAGCGACAGGGGCAATGAGCAGTTCTTC. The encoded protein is CASSDRGNEQFF.

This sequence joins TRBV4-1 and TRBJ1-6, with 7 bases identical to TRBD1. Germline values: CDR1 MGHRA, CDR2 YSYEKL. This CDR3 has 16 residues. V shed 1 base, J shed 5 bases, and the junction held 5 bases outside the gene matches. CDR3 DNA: TGCGCCAGCAGCCAAGTAGCGGACAGGAATAATTCACCCCTCCACTTT. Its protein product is CASSQVADRNNSPLHF.